This record covers a single T cell receptor beta chain. The CDR3 has 16 amino acids. In germline, CDR1 is KGHSH, CDR2 LQKENI. V shed 3 bases, J shed 0 bases, and the junction held 6 bases outside the gene matches. Per the authors' pipeline: It was from reference gene primer amplification that nucleated cell counts were estimated. TCRdb's copy holds only in-frame clones and misses some; the assay was immunoSEQ multiplex PCR. The DNA was the basis for D and trimming; V, J and clone size are from that table. The data contain roughly 200,000 clones, nearly 90% of them singletons. These data originate in a study of blood T cell repertoires in COVID-19.

This sequence was found in a woman aged 40-49 years with acute COVID-19. Material for sequencing was PBMCs or T cells enriched from blood (not recorded which). The gene calls are TRBV18 and TRBJ2-3, with 7 bases matching TRBD1. CDR3: CASSPGTEPSTDTQYF. CDR3 nucleotides: TGTGCCAGCTCACCCGGGACAGAACCCAGCACAGATACGCAGTATTTT.